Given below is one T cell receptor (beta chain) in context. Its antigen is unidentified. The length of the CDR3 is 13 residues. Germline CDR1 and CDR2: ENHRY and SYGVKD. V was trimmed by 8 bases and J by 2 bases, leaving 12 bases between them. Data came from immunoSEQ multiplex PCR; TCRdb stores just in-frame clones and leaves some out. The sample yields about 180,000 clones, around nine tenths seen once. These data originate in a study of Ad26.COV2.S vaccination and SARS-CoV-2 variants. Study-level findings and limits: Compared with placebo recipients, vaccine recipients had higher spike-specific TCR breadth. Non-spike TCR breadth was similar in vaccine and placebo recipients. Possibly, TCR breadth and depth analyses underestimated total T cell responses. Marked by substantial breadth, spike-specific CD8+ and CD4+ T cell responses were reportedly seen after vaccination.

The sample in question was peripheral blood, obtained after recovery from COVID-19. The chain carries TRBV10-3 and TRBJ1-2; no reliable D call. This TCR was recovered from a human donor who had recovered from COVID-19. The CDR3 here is CAIVETANYGYTF. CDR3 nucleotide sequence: TGTGCCATCGTAGAGACGGCGAACTATGGCTACACCTTC.